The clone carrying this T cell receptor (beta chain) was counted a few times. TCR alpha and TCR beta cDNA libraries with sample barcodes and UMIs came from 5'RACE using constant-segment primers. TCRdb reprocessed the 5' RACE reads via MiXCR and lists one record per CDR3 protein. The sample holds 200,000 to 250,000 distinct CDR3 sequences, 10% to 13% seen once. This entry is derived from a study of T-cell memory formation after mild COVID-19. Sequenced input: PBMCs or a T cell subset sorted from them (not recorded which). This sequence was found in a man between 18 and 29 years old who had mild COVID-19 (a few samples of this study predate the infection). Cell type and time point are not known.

CDR3 in amino acids: CASSIGLAETQYF. The CDR3, as DNA: TGTGCCAGCAGCATCGGACTAGCAGAGACCCAGTACTTC. The rearrangement links TRBV9 to TRBJ2-5; 8 bases map to TRBD2. CDR3 length: 13 amino acids. The V segment lost 4 bases and the J segment 4 bases; nucleotides outside the gene matches: 3. The germline gives CDR1 SGDLS, CDR2 YYNGEE.